Reported below is one T cell receptor (beta chain). Original handling: Nucleated cell counts were estimated from reference gene primer amplification. Assay used: immunoSEQ multiplex PCR; TCRdb lists only in-frame clones, some missing. Clonal size and the V and J genes are those of that table, whereas D and trimming came from the DNA. Here the sample spans roughly 300,000 clones, roughly 84% being singletons. Participants came from about two dozen US areas, aged about 18 to 100 years. Self-reported history from a screening survey and questionnaire set each donor's cohort. V dropped 3 bases and J dropped 15 bases, with 23 bases sitting between them. This CDR3 is 15 amino acids long. Germline-derived CDR1 and CDR2 are KGHSH and LQKENI. The data belong to a study of blood T cell repertoires in COVID-19.

The sequence was obtained from a woman aged 30 to 39 who had recovered from COVID-19. The sample was PBMCs or T cells enriched from blood (not recorded which). This sequence joins TRBV18 and TRBJ1-4; D unclear. The CDR3 DNA reads as TGTGCCAGCTCACCGAAGAGGGAGGGCACCTCCACCATGTTTTTT. Protein product: CASSPKREGTSTMFF.